This is a list of T cell receptor beta chains from one sample in a study of blood T cell repertoires in COVID-19. Profiled with immunoSEQ multiplex PCR; TCRdb holds only in-frame clones, not every one. Of more than 45,000 clones in the sample, approximately 86% were seen once. The specimen sequenced was peripheral blood. The receptor source for this set is a woman between 65 and 79 years old with active COVID-19. Both conserved end residues are part of each CDR3.

V: TRBV5-6; J: TRBJ2-3; CDR3: CASNTSPLDTQYF
V: TRBV28; J: TRBJ1-1; CDR3: CASSFRRQHYTEAFF
V: TRBV27; J: TRBJ1-2; CDR3: CASSSTGGNGYTF
V: TRBV7-3; J: TRBJ1-1; CDR3: CASSSQSNTEAFF
V: TRBV5-4; J: TRBJ2-7; CDR3: CASSRDRGDYEQYF
V: TRBV6-5; J: TRBJ1-2; CDR3: CASSLYSTGYGYTF
V: TRBV28; J: TRBJ1-1; CDR3: CASSPPGWNTEAFF
V: TRBV28; J: TRBJ2-7; CDR3: CASSFPGLGVLYEQYF
V: TRBV28; J: TRBJ2-3; CDR3: CASSSNLAGGRDTQYF
V: TRBV19; J: TRBJ1-5; CDR3: CASSIDQEVGPQHF
V: TRBV20-1; J: TRBJ2-2; CDR3: CSASLGLRFTGELFF
V: TRBV10-1; J: TRBJ2-1; CDR3: CASGTGIHEQFF
V: TRBV3-1/TRBV3-2; J: TRBJ1-5; CDR3: CASSPFNSNQPQHF
V: TRBV5-1; J: TRBJ1-1; CDR3: CASSLERPGGTEAFF
V: TRBV6-1; J: TRBJ1-1; CDR3: CASSEKGQSEAFF
V: TRBV2; J: TRBJ2-4; CDR3: CASSRLAGVQNIQYF
V: TRBV6-5; J: TRBJ1-5; CDR3: CASSSDRGYQPQHF
V: TRBV5-1; J: TRBJ2-7; CDR3: CASSLAGATYEQYF
V: TRBV12-1; J: TRBJ1-2; CDR3: CASSPDRGGGYTF
V: TRBV28; J: TRBJ2-5; CDR3: CASSLLAGGEETQYF
V: TRBV5-1; J: TRBJ1-1; CDR3: CATASGVVNTEAFF
V: TRBV27; J: TRBJ1-3; CDR3: CASSPKQGARNTIYF